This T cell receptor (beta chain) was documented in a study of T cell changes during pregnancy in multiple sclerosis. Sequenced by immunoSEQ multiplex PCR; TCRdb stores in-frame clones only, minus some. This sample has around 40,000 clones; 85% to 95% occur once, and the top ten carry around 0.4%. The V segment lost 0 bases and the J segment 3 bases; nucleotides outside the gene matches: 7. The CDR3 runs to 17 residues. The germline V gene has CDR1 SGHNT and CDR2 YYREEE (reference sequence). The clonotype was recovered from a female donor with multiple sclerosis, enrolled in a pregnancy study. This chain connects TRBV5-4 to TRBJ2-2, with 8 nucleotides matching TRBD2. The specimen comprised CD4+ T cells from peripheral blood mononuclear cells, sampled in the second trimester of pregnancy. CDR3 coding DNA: TGTGCCAGCAGCTTGGCCAGCGGGGGAACGGACACCGGGGAGCTGTTTTTT. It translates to CASSLASGGTDTGELFF. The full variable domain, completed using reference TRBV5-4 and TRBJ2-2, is ETGVTQSPTHLIKTRGQQVTLRCSSQSGHNTVSWYQQALGQGPQFIFQYYREEENGRGNFPPRFSGLQFPNYSSELNVNALELDDSALYLCASSLASGGTDTGELFFGEGSRLTVL.